This T cell receptor beta chain comes out of a study of shared clonotypes between healthy human individuals. Across the whole study: Each donor's CD8 memory used one plate, CD8 naive two, each CD4 subset three.

The CDR3 has 18 amino acids. The trim removed 3 bases at V and 2 bases at J, leaving 10 bases unmatched. CDR1 and CDR2 from the germline V gene are SGHTS and YDEGEE. This clone was detected ten times or more. Its antigen is currently unknown. Clones were sequenced by immunoSEQ multiplex PCR, and TCRdb holds only the in-frame ones, with some missing. The table records under 550,000 clones, around 96% of them present only once. General study results and limits: Relative to memory subsets, naive subsets generally showed larger estimated richness.

Source material: naive CD4+ T cells sorted from blood. Subset reported: CD45RA+ positively selected. The J gene is TRBJ2-6, the V gene TRBV5-8; 8 bases are a match to TRBD2. This clonotype was obtained from a woman aged 25-40 years in good health. This CDR3 reads CASSSLGTRETGANVLTF. The CDR3 bases are TGTGCCAGCAGCTCGTTGGGGACTAGGGAAACTGGGGCCAACGTCCTGACTTTC.